One sample yielded the 13 T cell receptor beta chains listed below, sequenced in a study of cytotoxic CD8 clonotypes in ibrutinib-treated CLL. This table comes from immunoSEQ multiplex PCR, and its TCRdb copy is limited to in-frame clones, with some not included. Seen here are 250,000 to 350,000 clones, around 69% observed once, and the top ten hold about 5.3%. The sample here was PBMCs, taken at disease progression, from a patient treated with ibrutinib. The source of these receptors is a human donor with chronic lymphocytic leukemia.

The genes are TRBV7-8 and TRBJ2-1; 11 nucleotides match TRBD2. V trimming: 4 bases; J trimming: 1 base; junction bases outside the gene matches: 12. Germline assignment: CDR1 SGHVS and CDR2 FQNEAQ. The CDR3 has 19 residues. CDR3 protein: CASSWTGSGRAQSYNEQFF. The CDR3 DNA follows: TGTGCCAGCAGCTGGACAGGTAGCGGGAGGGCCCAATCCTACAATGAGCAGTTCTTC.

V usage is TRBV19 and J usage is TRBJ2-7; D is perhaps TRBD1 (6 bases). CDR3 length: 14 amino acids. Germline V CDR1 and CDR2: LNHDA, SQIVND (reference sequence). V was pared by 3 bases and J by 2 bases, with 11 bases between. The CDR3 bases are TGTGCCAGTAGTATGGGGGCAGGAGCCTACGAGCAGTACTTC. Protein: CASSMGAGAYEQYF.

The chain uses TRBV5-6 and TRBJ1-4, with D perhaps TRBD1 (6 bases). This CDR3 comprises 14 residues. V was pared by 4 bases and J by 5 bases, with 12 bases between. Germline-derived CDR1 and CDR2 are SGHDT and YYEEEE. The CDR3 coding sequence is TGTGCCAGCAGCGACACAGGGTTAAATGAAAAACTGTTTTTT. It translates to CASSDTGLNEKLFF.

This chain links TRBV9 with TRBJ1-1; no clear D. The CDR3 length is 13 residues. Per the germline V gene, CDR1 is SGDLS and CDR2 is YYNGEE. Trimming pared 4 bases from V and 0 bases from J, leaving 7 bases between. CDR3 in DNA: TGTGCCAGCAGCCGCGGGGTGAACACTGAAGCTTTCTTT. Translation gives CASSRGVNTEAFF.

This clone was recorded only once. The rearrangement links TRBV15 to TRBJ2-3, with 8 bases that match TRBD2. The CDR3 covers 14 residues. V gave up 1 base and J gave up 5 bases; unmatched junction bases: 2. Germline values: CDR1 LNHNV, CDR2 YYDKDF (reference sequence). CDR3 sequence reads: CATSRVAGGDTQYF. In DNA, the CDR3 is TGTGCCACCAGCAGAGTTGCGGGGGGAGATACGCAGTATTTT.

The chain uses TRBV7-8 and TRBJ2-7; D gene uncertain. Trimming removed 5 bases at V and 4 bases at J, with 21 bases between. Germline CDR1 SGHVS, CDR2 FQNEAQ. CDR3 length equals 16 residues. CDR3 sequence (DNA): TGTGCCAGCAGCCTGCGACGATTCCCAACAAATTACGAGCAGTACTTC. This codes for CASSLRRFPTNYEQYF.

CDR3 loop: CASSQLPGQGEQYF. CDR3 sequence (DNA): TGCGCCAGCAGCCAATTACCTGGACAGGGGGAGCAGTACTTC. The chain joins TRBV4-3 to TRBJ2-7; 9 bases agree with TRBD1. Losses at the gene ends were 2 bases for V and 7 bases for J; bases not matched to a gene: 6. This CDR3 is built from 14 residues. CDR1 and CDR2 from the germline V gene are LGHNA and YSLEER.

The chain couples TRBV11-2 to TRBJ2-7; TRBD2 aligns across 10 bases. Germline CDR1 and CDR2: SGHAT and FQNNGV. V shed 4 bases and J 6 bases; nucleotides not matched to a gene: 9. The CDR3 is 15 residues long. This CDR3 is CASSSWLAGEVEQYF. The CDR3 DNA sequence: TGTGCCAGCAGCTCCTGGCTAGCGGGAGAGGTCGAGCAGTACTTC.

About this clone itself: Other DNA sequences in this sample translate to the same CDR3. The chain couples TRBV15 to TRBJ2-5, with D hard to call. This CDR3 contains 12 residues. V was clipped by 0 bases and J by 5 bases, with 4 bases between them. From germline, CDR1 is LNHNV and CDR2 YYDKDF (reference sequence). The CDR3 nucleotides are TGTGCCACCAGCAGAGATCTGGAGACCCAGTACTTC. Translating gives CATSRDLETQYF.

In regard to this clone: Other DNA sequences in the same sample also yield this CDR3. The genes are TRBV5-4 and TRBJ2-5, with 7 bases matching TRBD1. Germline assignment: CDR1 SGHNT and CDR2 YYREEE (reference sequence). CDR3 length: 13 amino acids. Unmatched junction bases numbered 1, after V lost 4 bases and J lost 1 base. For the CDR3, the DNA is TGTGCCAGCAGCAGGGACAGCCAAGAGACCCAGTACTTC. Its translation: CASSRDSQETQYF.

This chain links TRBV13 with TRBJ2-5; 8 bases fit TRBD1. Germline V CDR1 and CDR2: PRHDT, FYEKMQ (reference sequence). The ends lost 4 bases at V and 4 bases at J; junction bases unmatched: 8. This CDR3 is built from 15 residues. The CDR3 nucleotides are TGTGCCAGCAGCTGGGGGACAGGAACGGTAGAGACCCAGTACTTC. As protein: CASSWGTGTVETQYF.

The V call is TRBV12-5, the J call TRBJ1-1; D might be TRBD1 (5 bases). The CDR3 extends over 13 amino acids. V lost 2 bases and J lost 6, with 10 bases in between. The germline CDR1 and CDR2 sequences are LGHNT and FRNRAP. In nucleotides, the CDR3 is TGTGCTAGTGGTTTGATAGGGGTCGCTGAAGCTTTCTTT. As protein: CASGLIGVAEAFF.

This chain connects TRBV18 to TRBJ2-2; D not certain. The CDR3 has 15 amino acids. Trimming removed 1 base at V and 4 bases at J, with 10 bases between. Germline-derived CDR1 and CDR2 are KGHSH and LQKENI. The CDR3 sequence is CASSPLPGGTGELFF. The DNA of the CDR3 is TGTGCCAGCTCACCACTCCCGGGCGGCACCGGGGAGCTGTTTTTT.